This record looks at one TCR beta chain sequence and its context. Method: immunoSEQ multiplex PCR; TCRdb's copy keeps in-frame clones and lacks some. The repertoire holds about 150,000 clones, with roughly 88% as singletons. This record comes from a study of blood T cell repertoires in COVID-19. The CDR3 is 15 residues long. Germline V gene data show CDR1 as MGHRA and CDR2 as YSYEKL. V was shortened by 4 bases and J by 1 base, with 13 bases between the two germline ends. The sample consisted of peripheral blood. The receptor was derived from a woman between 55 and 75 years old with acute or convalescent COVID-19. V usage is TRBV4-1 and J usage is TRBJ1-1, with D possibly being TRBD1 (5 bases). The DNA for the CDR3 is TGCGCCAGCAGCCTCGGACATCAGCAGAACACTGAAGCTTTCTTT. Translation: CASSLGHQQNTEAFF.